The sequence of this T cell receptor (beta chain) was determined in a study of naive and memory T cell subsets. Concerning this clonotype itself: What it recognizes is unknown.

Whole-study findings and limits: Between naive and memory subsets, TCR abundance power law exponents differed. Especially in CD8 cells, naive repertoires contained a few larger clonotypes, possibly CD45RA-re-expressing memory cells.

This CDR3 is built from 13 residues. Germline CDR1 MNHEY, CDR2 SMNVEV (reference sequence). V lost 0 bases and J lost 6, with 6 bases in between. Overnight CMV lysate stimulation of fresh PBMCs defined donor CMV status by CD4+ IFNgamma. An equimolar mix of two oligonucleotides served as the beta constant-region primer for TRBC1 and TRBC2. The ligated cDNA underwent four PCR rounds using SP2 and nested alpha and beta constant-region primers. Using its own MiXCR run on the UMI-ligation and nested PCR reads, TCRdb lists one record per CDR3 protein. This sample has under 150,000 distinct CDR3 sequences, with about a fifth found just once.

The sequenced sample was naive CD8+ T cells from blood. The clonotype comes from a human donor in good health. V gene TRBV27 combines with J gene TRBJ2-1, with D maybe TRBD2 (6 bases). Written as DNA, the CDR3 is TGTGCCAGCAGTTTATCGACTAGCAATGAGCAGTTCTTC. This codes for CASSLSTSNEQFF.